The 22 T cell receptor beta chains listed next were all sequenced from one sample in a study of blood T cell repertoires in COVID-19. Some clones are missing from TCRdb's copy, which holds only in-frame ones; the method was immunoSEQ multiplex PCR. This repertoire shows about 44,000 clones, around 87% found once; its top ten account for 4.5% to 6%. Specimen: peripheral blood. The receptors stem from a human donor in a cohort sampled during active COVID-19.

The genes are TRBV6-5 and TRBJ2-5, with TRBD2 matching 9 bases. The CDR3 loop spans 15 amino acids. Germline V gene sequence: CDR1 MNHEY, CDR2 SVGAGI. V was pared by 4 bases and J by 5 bases, with 8 bases of the junction left unmatched. CDR3 loop: CASSSLASGVETQYF. CDR3 coding DNA: TGTGCCAGCAGTTCTCTGGCTAGCGGGGTTGAGACCCAGTACTTC.

This clone was seen just once. The gene calls are TRBV7-6 and TRBJ2-3; TRBD2 matches at 9 bases. The V and J ends lost 2 bases and 4 bases, in that order; junction bases with no gene match: 7. The germline V gene encodes CDR1 SGHVS and CDR2 FNYEAQ. The CDR3 contains 16 residues. The CDR3 bases are TGTGCCAGCAGCTTAATGGGCGGGAGGGTTTCAGATACGCAGTATTTT. As protein: CASSLMGGRVSDTQYF.

V usage is TRBV19 and J usage is TRBJ1-5; D is ambiguous. With 6 bases removed from V and 7 bases from J, the gap between germline ends came to 10 bases. The CDR3 has 12 amino acids. The germline V gene has CDR1 LNHDA and CDR2 SQIVND (reference sequence). The CDR3 DNA reads TGTGCCAGTAGGCCGGGAGGGCAGCCCCAGCATTTT. Protein: CASRPGGQPQHF.

The rearrangement uses TRBV18 and TRBJ2-2; 8 bases fit TRBD2. Trimming cost V 1 base and J 3 bases; bases outside gene matches: 4. The germline gives CDR1 KGHSH, CDR2 LQKENI. The CDR3 runs to 16 residues. The CDR3 nucleotides are TGTGCCAGCTCACCACGGCCAGCGGGAGACACCGGGGAGCTGTTTTTT. This codes for CASSPRPAGDTGELFF.

The chain joins TRBV5-4 to TRBJ2-5; 10 bases fit TRBD2. Germline V gives CDR1 SGHNT, CDR2 YYREEE (reference sequence). The J segment lost 4 bases and the V segment lost 2 bases, leaving 5 bases of the junction unmatched. This CDR3 has 15 amino acids. The CDR3 DNA reads TGTGCCAGCAGCTTTCCTAGCGGGAGCCGAGAGACCCAGTACTTC. Translating gives CASSFPSGSRETQYF.

With respect to this clone: A read error may produce the germline difference seen at one junction end. CDR3: CVSSYSAPHTQYF. In DNA form, the CDR3 reads TGTGTCAGCAGTTACTCGGCTCCCCATACGCAGTATTTT. This chain joins TRBV6-5 and TRBJ2-3; D remains ambiguous. The CDR3 contains 13 residues. From germline, CDR1 is MNHEY and CDR2 SVGAGI.

The CDR3: CASSLTEKNTEAFF. In DNA form, the CDR3 reads TGTGCCAGCAGCTTGACAGAGAAGAACACTGAAGCTTTCTTT. This chain uses TRBV7-2 with TRBJ1-1; maybe TRBD1 (5 bases). V lost 3 bases and J lost 1, with 9 bases in between. Germline assignment: CDR1 SGHTA and CDR2 FQGNSA. The CDR3 runs to 14 residues.

This rearrangement joins TRBV28 to TRBJ1-5; 10 bases are shared with TRBD1. The length of the CDR3 is 21 residues. The germline CDR1 and CDR2 sequences are MDHEN and SYDVKM. V lost 5 bases, J lost 1 base, and 20 bases stayed unmatched. CDR3 sequence (DNA): TGTGCCAGCAGTCCACCCCCATCTGGACAGGGGGGTTCATTAAGCAATCAGCCCCAGCATTTT. It translates to CASSPPPSGQGGSLSNQPQHF.

The CDR3 here is CAWSVRSLANTGELFF. CDR3 nucleotide sequence: TGTGCCTGGAGTGTAAGGTCTCTAGCGAACACCGGGGAGCTGTTTTTT. The chain couples TRBV30 to TRBJ2-2; unclear D gene. CDR1 is GTSNPN, CDR2 SVGIG, per germline (reference sequence). The CDR3 loop spans 16 amino acids. The V end was cut by 0 bases, the J end by 0 bases, with 11 bases between.

This clone has only one observation. The chain employs TRBV4-2 and TRBJ2-1; possible D gene TRBD2, 6 bases. The CDR3 contains 14 residues. Looked up from germline, CDR1 is LGHNA and CDR2 is YNFKEQ. Trimming shortened V by 4 bases and J by 6 bases, and 13 bases separated the two germline ends. CDR3 sequence reads: CASSLRGGVNEQFF. DNA of the CDR3: TGTGCCAGCAGCCTGCGGGGCGGTGTCAATGAGCAGTTCTTC.

The genes are TRBV10-1 and TRBJ2-2; tentative D call: TRBD2 (6 bases). The V gene's germline CDR1 is WNHNN and CDR2 SYGVQD (reference sequence). This CDR3 has 15 residues. V shed 5 bases and J shed 5 bases, with 15 bases lying between them. The DNA of the CDR3 is TGCGCCAGCAGTATTGGCGGGATGAGAACCGGGGAGCTGTTTTTT. Encoded protein: CASSIGGMRTGELFF.

The rearrangement uses TRBV7-2 and TRBJ2-5; 7 bases line up with TRBD2. The J segment lost 2 bases and the V segment lost 1 base, leaving 1 base of the junction unmatched. This CDR3 spans 14 amino acids. Germline V gene data show CDR1 as SGHTA and CDR2 as FQGNSA. The CDR3 here is CASSLGTRQETQYF. The CDR3 nucleotides are TGTGCCAGCAGCTTAGGGACTAGACAAGAGACCCAGTACTTC.

V gene TRBV4-1 combines with J gene TRBJ2-3; 10 bases are a match to TRBD2. Germline trimming cut 1 base from V and 5 bases from J; bases unmatched to any gene: 6. Germline V gene lookup returns CDR1 MGHRA and CDR2 YSYEKL. This CDR3 is built from 16 residues. The CDR3 reads CASSQVTSGIGDTQYF. The CDR3 DNA sequence: TGCGCCAGCAGCCAAGTTACTAGCGGGATAGGAGATACGCAGTATTTT.

This chain connects TRBV15 to TRBJ2-4; TRBD2 is a possible D gene (5 bases). The CDR3 sequence is 13 residues long. Germline-derived CDR1 and CDR2 are LNHNV and YYDKDF (reference sequence). Between the trimmed V and J ends, which lost 7 bases and 7 bases, there was a span of 14 bases. This CDR3 is CATTLSGGNIQYF. For the CDR3, the DNA is TGTGCCACCACCCTATCCGGCGGGAACATTCAGTACTTC.

The rearrangement joins TRBV11-3 to TRBJ2-3; perhaps TRBD1 as D (5 bases). Germline lookup yields CDR1 SGHNT and CDR2 YENEEA. The CDR3 is made up of 12 amino acids. Trimming left V 5 bases short and J 3 bases short, with 6 bases between. Here the CDR3 reads CASSTGTDTQYF. CDR3 bases: TGTGCCAGCAGCACAGGAACAGATACGCAGTATTTT.

V is TRBV11-2 and J is TRBJ2-3; 8 nucleotides line up with TRBD2. Unmatched junction bases numbered 3, after V lost 6 bases and J lost 1 base. This CDR3 is 14 amino acids long. In germline, CDR1 is SGHAT, CDR2 FQNNGV. CDR3 residues: CASRTLAGTDTQYF. As DNA, the CDR3 is TGTGCCAGCAGAACACTAGCGGGCACAGATACGCAGTATTTT. The entire variable domain, with the rest obtained from reference TRBV11-2 and TRBJ2-3, is as follows: EAGVAQSPRYKIIEKRQSVAFWCNPISGHATLYWYQQILGQGPKLLIQFQNNGVVDDSQLPKDRFSAERLKGVDSTLKIQPAKLEDSAVYLCASRTLAGTDTQYFGPGTRLTVL.

The CDR3 loop is CASSYIRTGGNYGYTF. CDR3 nucleotide sequence: TGTGCCAGCAGTTACATACGAACAGGGGGCAACTATGGCTACACCTTC. This sequence joins TRBV6-5 and TRBJ1-2; 9 nucleotides agree with TRBD1. Per the germline V gene, CDR1 is MNHEY and CDR2 is SVGAGI. Trimming removed 2 bases from V and 2 bases from J; junction bases left unmatched: 6. The CDR3 totals 16 residues.

The J gene is TRBJ2-7, the V gene TRBV7-2; the D is unclear. V lost 3 bases and J lost 6, with 6 bases in between. CDR3 length: 11 residues. Germline CDR1 SGHTA, CDR2 FQGNSA. The CDR3 bases are TGTGCCAGCAGCTTTGACACCGAGCAGTACTTC. Amino acid sequence: CASSFDTEQYF.

The chain couples TRBV19 to TRBJ2-5; 12 nucleotides line up with TRBD2. V gave up 3 bases and J gave up 4 bases; unmatched junction bases: 3. CDR1 and CDR2 from the germline V gene are LNHDA and SQIVND (reference sequence). The CDR3 has 15 amino acids. The CDR3 DNA sequence: TGTGCCAGTAGTATGCCTAGCGGGAGGGCAGAGACCCAGTACTTC. This translates into CASSMPSGRAETQYF.

V is TRBV24-1 and J is TRBJ2-5; D call uncertain. Germline CDR1 and CDR2: KGHDR and SFDVKD. Trimming pared 4 bases from V and 2 bases from J, leaving 7 bases between. The length of the CDR3 is 13 residues. CDR3 protein: CATSDTAQETQYF. Here the CDR3 DNA reads TGTGCCACCAGTGACACAGCTCAAGAGACCCAGTACTTC.

This chain uses TRBV6-6 with TRBJ1-1; weak D call: TRBD1 (6 bases). Germline CDR1 reads MNHNY; CDR2 reads SVGAGI (reference sequence). The V end was cut by 0 bases, the J end by 11 bases, with 19 bases between. The CDR3 length is 15 residues. CDR3 protein: CASSYSESRGERAFF. The CDR3 region has the DNA TGTGCCAGCAGTTACTCGGAGAGCAGGGGAGAGCGGGCTTTCTTT.

The chain recombines TRBV18 with TRBJ2-1; TRBD1 might be the D (5 bases). The CDR3 spans 14 residues. Per germline, CDR1 KGHSH and CDR2 LQKENI. V lost 3 bases and J 4 bases, leaving 10 bases between the germline ends. In DNA, the CDR3 is TGTGCCAGCTCACCCTTGACAGTTTACAATGAGCAGTTCTTC. Its protein is CASSPLTVYNEQFF.